Listed here is a single T cell receptor beta chain. These data originate in a study of T cell responses to AZD1222 COVID-19 vaccine. TCRdb keeps only in-frame clones here, not all; method: immunoSEQ multiplex PCR. The table includes 90,000 to 150,000 clones, about 85% detected once. CDR3 length: 16 residues. The germline V gene has CDR1 GTSNPN and CDR2 SVGIG (reference sequence). Losses at the gene ends were 1 base for V and 0 bases for J; bases not matched to a gene: 3. The chain has TRBV30 and TRBJ1-6; 7 bases are a match to TRBD1. Sequencing used peripheral blood, obtained 28 days after the second AZD1222 dose. The source of this sequence is an adult who received the AZD1222 COVID-19 vaccine. Written as DNA, the CDR3 is TGTGCCTGGAGTGCAGGGGGGAGCTCCTATAATTCACCCCTCCACTTT. It yields the protein CAWSAGGSSYNSPLHF.